This entry features one T cell receptor (beta chain) sequence. No cognate antigen has been identified for it. No quality values exist for individual bases; no much larger clone is one base distant. These data come from a study of T cell therapy after organ transplantation (dated by TCRdb to 2018 to 2020). Background for the entire study: The therapy products consisted of autologous CMV-specific T cells grown in vitro for 2 to 3 weeks using a peptide pool of 30 HLA class I and II CMV epitopes. A follow-up TRBV repertoire analysis was performed on an open-label phase I trial of autologous CMV-specific adoptive T cell therapy in solid-organ transplant recipients. Long-term post-therapy samples were obtainable from only about 75% of the 10 patients. Each patient got up to 6 T cell doses, given every 2 weeks, and was then monitored for 25 to 30 weeks after finishing therapy. Across 2 to 6 intravenous infusions, patients got a median of 1.92 x 10^8 CMV-specific T cells. Blood samples for the short-term post-therapy time point were collected 4 to 8 weeks after therapy was completed. Of the approximately ten patients, eight were classified as clinical responders and two as nonresponders.

The time point label here, explained by the study, means: 4-8 weeks after completion of therapy. Patients were solid-organ transplant recipients with drug-resistant/recurrent cytomegalovirus. Ten of the trial participants were picked for repertoire analysis depending on whether post-therapy peripheral blood mononuclear cells were available. Viable CD3+CD8+CD4- lymphocytes were sorted from PBMCs on a BD FACSAria III. Genomic DNA was extracted from sorted cells with the Qiagen DNeasy Kit. The cysteine opens and the phenylalanine closes a CDR3 of 16 amino acids. The kept DNA is CDR3 alone, 48 bases in frame from the first base. The germline V gene (reference sequence) provides CDR1 LNHNV and CDR2 YYDKDF. Trimming takes 5 bases from V and 7 bases from J, and the germline ends sit 22 bases apart. What the research found in general, with its limitations: Post-therapy reconstitution appeared to include both transferred clonotypes and endogenous clonotypes not detected in the therapy products. Fold change in CD8 clonality after therapy was inversely correlated with pretherapy clonality, suggesting that less biased repertoires were more receptive to remodeling. Before therapy, nonresponders had marked clonal expansions, and their repertoires changed minimally after therapy. The small number of expansions detected in nonresponders may be due to reduced sample coverage caused by poor CD8+ T cell yield. The small cohort prevented assessing confounders such as concurrent antirejection and antiviral medications.

Using the immunoSEQ two-step, bias-controlled multiplex PCR assay, TRB CDR3 regions were amplified from genomic DNA. Sequencing of CDR3 libraries was carried out on an Illumina NextSeq 500. The authors' pipeline ran thus. The immunoSEQ Analyzer platform was used for the initial alignment and bioinformatics, which included bias normalization against synthetic CDR3 analogs. V, D and J gene annotation followed the IMGT database definitions. Additional TRBV analyses were carried out with default settings in VDJtools version 1.1.10 and the R package tcR version 2.2.1.11. GLIPH analysis was done using default settings in version 1.0. In CDR3 sequences with at least 5 reads, significant changes in clonotype frequency were tested by a 2-sided binomial test with Benjamini-Hochberg correction (alpha = 0.01). Here the immuneACCESS table is served through TCRdb, limited to in-frame sequences with V and J called. Missing clones are a known gap in these copies; in checked studies unresolved V genes cover under half, and the rest lacks a known reason. For V, J and clone size, that table is used; D and trimming come from the DNA. For this sample there are several thousand clones; 75% to 85% appear just once. Of the sample, around 47% falls within the top ten clones.

Here the sequenced sample was CD8+ T cells from blood, taken after autologous CMV-specific T cell therapy. This TCR derives from a human patient who had received a solid organ transplant and had CMV disease. After a transplant, the donor of the graft may account for some T cells. The chain joins TRBV15 to TRBJ2-3, with TRBD1 as a weak D call on 7 bases. This receptor carries the CDR3 CATSSPRGTASYTQYF. The sequenced DNA: TGTGCCACCAGCTCCCCCAGGGGGACTGCCTCTTATACGCAGTATTTT.